The 3 T cell receptor beta chains presented below share a single source sample, sequenced in a study of shared clonotypes between healthy human individuals. Sequencing used immunoSEQ multiplex PCR; TCRdb keeps in-frame clones, though not all of them. The sample has 2 million to 2.5 million clones; over 85% are singletons. The sample comprised naive CD4+ T cells from PBMCs. Subset denoted: CD45RA+ positively selected. These receptors came from a young man in good health. Some clones in this sample may be carry-over from other donors' samples.

The rearrangement joins TRBV5-1 to TRBJ1-2; possible D gene TRBD1, 5 bases. The CDR3 runs to 18 residues. V was cut by 2 bases and J by 0 bases, with 20 bases left in between. Looked up from germline, CDR1 is SGHRS and CDR2 is YFSETQ. CDR3 sequence reads: CASSLYPLSGPPNYGYTF. CDR3 DNA: TGCGCCAGCAGCTTATATCCATTATCGGGACCACCTAACTATGGCTACACCTTC. The full variable domain, its missing parts supplied by reference TRBV5-1 and TRBJ1-2, is KAGVTQTPRYLIKTRGQQVTLSCSPISGHRSVSWYQQTPGQGLQFLFEYFSETQRNKGNFPGRFSGRQFSNSRSEMNVSTLELGDSALYLCASSLYPLSGPPNYGYTFGSGTRLTVV.

This clone occurred once. The chain is built from TRBV18 and TRBJ1-1; D unclear. Trimming shortened V by 6 bases and J by 1 base, and 9 bases separated the two germline ends. Germline V lookup: CDR1 KGHSH, CDR2 LQKENI. This CDR3 is built from 13 residues. DNA of the CDR3: TGTGCCAGCTCGCAGGACTGGAACACTGAAGCTTTCTTT. This sequence encodes CASSQDWNTEAFF.

Points on this clone: The sample has other DNA sequences that encode this CDR3 too. The chain couples TRBV28 to TRBJ1-1, with no clear D. The germline V and J ends were trimmed by 5 bases and 2 bases, with 9 bases remaining between them. The CDR3 contains 13 residues. Germline assignment: CDR1 MDHEN and CDR2 SYDVKM. This CDR3 is CASSLPTNTEAFF. As DNA, the CDR3 is TGTGCCAGCAGTCTCCCTACCAACACTGAAGCTTTCTTT.